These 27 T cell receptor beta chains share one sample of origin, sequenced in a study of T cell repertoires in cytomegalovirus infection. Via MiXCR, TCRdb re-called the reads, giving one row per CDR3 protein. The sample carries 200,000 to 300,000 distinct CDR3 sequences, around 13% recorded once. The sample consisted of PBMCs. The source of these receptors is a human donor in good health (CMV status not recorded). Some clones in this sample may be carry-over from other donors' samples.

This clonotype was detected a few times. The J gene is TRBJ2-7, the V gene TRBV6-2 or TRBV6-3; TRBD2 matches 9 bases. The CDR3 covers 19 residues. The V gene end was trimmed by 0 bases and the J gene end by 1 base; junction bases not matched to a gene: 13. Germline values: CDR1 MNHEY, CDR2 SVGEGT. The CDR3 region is CASSYSLVAGARLSYEQYF. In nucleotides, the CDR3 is TGTGCCAGCAGTTACTCGTTGGTAGCGGGAGCGCGACTATCCTACGAGCAGTACTTC.

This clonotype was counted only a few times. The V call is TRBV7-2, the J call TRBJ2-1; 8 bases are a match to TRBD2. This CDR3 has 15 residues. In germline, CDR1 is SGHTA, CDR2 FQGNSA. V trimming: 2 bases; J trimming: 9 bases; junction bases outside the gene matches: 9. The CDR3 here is CASSLRGGTRGEQFF. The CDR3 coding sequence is TGTGCCAGCAGCTTACGGGGGGGAACAAGAGGTGAGCAGTTCTTC.

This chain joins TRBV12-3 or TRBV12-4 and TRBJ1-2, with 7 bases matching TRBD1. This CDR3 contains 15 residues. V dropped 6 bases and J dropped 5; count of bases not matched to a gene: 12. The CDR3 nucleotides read TGTGCCAGCAGCCGTCCGGGACAGAGTCTTTATGGCTACACCTTC. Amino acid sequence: CASSRPGQSLYGYTF.

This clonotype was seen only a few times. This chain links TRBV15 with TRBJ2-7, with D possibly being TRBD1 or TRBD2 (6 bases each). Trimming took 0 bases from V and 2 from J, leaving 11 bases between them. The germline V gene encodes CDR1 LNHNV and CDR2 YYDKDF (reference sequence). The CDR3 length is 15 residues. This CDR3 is CATSRDGGLAYEQYF. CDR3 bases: TGTGCCACCAGCAGAGATGGGGGGCTGGCCTACGAGCAGTACTTC. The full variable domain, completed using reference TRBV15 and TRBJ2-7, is DAMVIQNPRYQVTQFGKPVTLSCSQTLNHNVMYWYQQKSSQAPKLLFHYYDKDFNNEADTPDNFQSRRPNTSFCFLDIRSPGLGDTAMYLCATSRDGGLAYEQYFGPGTRLTVT.

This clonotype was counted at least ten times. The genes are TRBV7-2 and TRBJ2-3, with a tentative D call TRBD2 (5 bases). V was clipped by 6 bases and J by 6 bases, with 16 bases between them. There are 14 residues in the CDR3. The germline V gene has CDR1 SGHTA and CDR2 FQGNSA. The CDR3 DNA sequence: TGTGCCAGCAGTCCGAGGGTGGGTTTCGATACGCAGTATTTT. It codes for CASSPRVGFDTQYF.

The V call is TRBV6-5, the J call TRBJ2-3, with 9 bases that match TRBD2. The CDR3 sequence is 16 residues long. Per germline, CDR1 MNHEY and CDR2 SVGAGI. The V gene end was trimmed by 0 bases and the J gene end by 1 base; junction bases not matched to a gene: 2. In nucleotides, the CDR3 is TGTGCCAGCAGTTACTCCGCTAGCGGGGGCACAGATACGCAGTATTTT. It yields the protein CASSYSASGGTDTQYF.

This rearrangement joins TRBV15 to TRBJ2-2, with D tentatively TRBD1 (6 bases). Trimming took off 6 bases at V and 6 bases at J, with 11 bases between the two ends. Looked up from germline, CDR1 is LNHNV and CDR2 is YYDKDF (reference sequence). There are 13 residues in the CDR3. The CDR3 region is CATSQGIAGELFF. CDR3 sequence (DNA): TGTGCCACCAGTCAGGGGATCGCCGGGGAGCTGTTTTTT.

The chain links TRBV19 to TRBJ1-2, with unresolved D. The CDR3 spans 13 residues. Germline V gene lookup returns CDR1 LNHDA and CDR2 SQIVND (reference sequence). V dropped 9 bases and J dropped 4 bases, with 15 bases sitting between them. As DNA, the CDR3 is TGTGCCAGCAGAAAGACGGAAGGCTATGGCTACACCTTC. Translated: CASRKTEGYGYTF.

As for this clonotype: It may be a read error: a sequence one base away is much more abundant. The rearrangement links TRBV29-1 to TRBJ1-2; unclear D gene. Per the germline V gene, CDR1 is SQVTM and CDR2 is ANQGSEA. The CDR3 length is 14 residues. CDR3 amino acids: CSGEFPGIIHGYTF. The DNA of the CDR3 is TGCAGCGGTGAATTTCCGGGTATTATACATGGCTACACCTTC. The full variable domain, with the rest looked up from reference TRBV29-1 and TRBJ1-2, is SAVISQKPSRDICQRGTSLTIQCQVDSQVTMMFWYRQQPGQSLTLIATANQGSEATYESGFVIDKFPISRPNLTFSTLTVSNMSPEDSSIYLCSGEFPGIIHGYTFGSGTRLTVV.

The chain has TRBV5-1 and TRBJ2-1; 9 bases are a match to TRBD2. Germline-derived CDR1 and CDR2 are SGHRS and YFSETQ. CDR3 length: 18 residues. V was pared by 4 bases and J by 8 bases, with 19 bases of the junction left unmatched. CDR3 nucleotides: TGCGCCAGCAGCCCGTGGGAGGCTAGCGGGACCGGTGAGGATGAGCAGTTCTTC. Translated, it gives CASSPWEASGTGEDEQFF.

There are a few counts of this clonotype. CDR3 nucleotides: TGTGCCAGCAAAGGAGTAGCGGGAGTTTCCAAACCCTACGAGCAGTACTTC. Residues: CASKGVAGVSKPYEQYF. This chain uses TRBV6-2 or TRBV6-3 with TRBJ2-7, with 9 bases aligning to TRBD2. The length of the CDR3 is 17 residues. V shed 7 bases and J 2 bases; nucleotides not matched to a gene: 15. The germline CDR1 and CDR2 sequences are MNHEY and SVGEGT.

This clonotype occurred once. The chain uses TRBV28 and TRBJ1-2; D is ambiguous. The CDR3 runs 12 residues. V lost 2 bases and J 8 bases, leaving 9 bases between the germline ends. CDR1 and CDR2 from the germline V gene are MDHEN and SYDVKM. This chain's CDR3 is CASSLEVWGYTF. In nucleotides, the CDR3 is TGTGCCAGCAGTTTAGAGGTGTGGGGCTACACCTTC.

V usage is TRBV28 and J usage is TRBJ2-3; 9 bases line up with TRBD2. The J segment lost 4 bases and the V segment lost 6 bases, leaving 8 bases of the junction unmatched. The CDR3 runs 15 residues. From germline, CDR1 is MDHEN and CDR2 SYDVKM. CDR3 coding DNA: TGTGCCAGCAGGTACTCAGCGGGAGGACCAGATACGCAGTATTTT. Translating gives CASRYSAGGPDTQYF.

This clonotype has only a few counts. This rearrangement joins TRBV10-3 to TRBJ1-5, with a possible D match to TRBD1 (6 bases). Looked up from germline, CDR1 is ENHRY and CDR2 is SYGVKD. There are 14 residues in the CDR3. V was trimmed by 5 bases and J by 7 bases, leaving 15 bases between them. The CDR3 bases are TGTGCCATCAGTAAAACAGGGATGGACCAGCCCCAGCATTTT. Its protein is CAISKTGMDQPQHF.

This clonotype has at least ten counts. The chain's CDR3 is CASSLDEAHDVAQHF. DNA for the CDR3: TGTGCCAGCAGTTTAGATGAGGCCCACGATGTGGCCCAGCATTTT. The chain joins TRBV12-3 or TRBV12-4 to TRBJ1-5; no firm D call. The CDR3 is made up of 15 amino acids. Trimming removed 1 base from V and 11 bases from J, with 18 bases in between.

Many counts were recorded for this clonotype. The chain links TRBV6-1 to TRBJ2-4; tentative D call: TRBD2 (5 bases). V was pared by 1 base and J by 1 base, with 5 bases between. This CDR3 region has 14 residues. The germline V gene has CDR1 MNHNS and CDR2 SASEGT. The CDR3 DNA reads TGTGCCAGCAGTGAAGGAGGGGCCAAAAACATTCAGTACTTC. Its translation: CASSEGGAKNIQYF.

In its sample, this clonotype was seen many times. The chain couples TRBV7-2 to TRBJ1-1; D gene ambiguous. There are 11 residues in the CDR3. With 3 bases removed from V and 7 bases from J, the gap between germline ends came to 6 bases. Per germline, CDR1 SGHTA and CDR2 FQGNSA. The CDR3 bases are TGTGCCAGCAGCTTTAGAAGTGAAGCTTTCTTT. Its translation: CASSFRSEAFF.

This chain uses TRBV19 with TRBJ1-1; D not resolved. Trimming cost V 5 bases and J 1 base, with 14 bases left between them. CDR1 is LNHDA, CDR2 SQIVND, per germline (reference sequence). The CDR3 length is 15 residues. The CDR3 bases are TGTGCCAGTAGTTCGGGGTGGAAGGGGAACACTGAAGCTTTCTTT. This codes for CASSSGWKGNTEAFF.

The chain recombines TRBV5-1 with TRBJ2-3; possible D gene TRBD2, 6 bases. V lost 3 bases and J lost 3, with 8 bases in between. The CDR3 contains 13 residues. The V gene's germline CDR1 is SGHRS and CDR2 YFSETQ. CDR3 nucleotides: TGCGCCAGCAGCTACGGGGGTACAGATACGCAGTATTTT. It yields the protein CASSYGGTDTQYF.

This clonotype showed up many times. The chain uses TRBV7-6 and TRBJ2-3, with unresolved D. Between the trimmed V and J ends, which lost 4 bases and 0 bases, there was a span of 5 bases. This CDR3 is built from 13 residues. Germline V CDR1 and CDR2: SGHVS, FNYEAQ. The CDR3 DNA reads TGTGCCAGCAGCTATACCAGCACAGATACGCAGTATTTT. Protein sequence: CASSYTSTDTQYF. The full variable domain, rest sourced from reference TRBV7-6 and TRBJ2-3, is GAGVSQSPRYKVTKRGQDVALRCDPISGHVSLYWYRQALGQGPEFLTYFNYEAQQDKSGLPNDRFSAERPEGSISTLTIQRTEQRDSAMYRCASSYTSTDTQYFGPGTRLTVL.

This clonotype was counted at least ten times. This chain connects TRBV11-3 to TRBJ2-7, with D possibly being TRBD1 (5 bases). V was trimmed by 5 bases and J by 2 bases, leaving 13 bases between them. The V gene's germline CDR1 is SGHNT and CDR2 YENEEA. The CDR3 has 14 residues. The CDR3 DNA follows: TGTGCCAGCAGCCCTTATGACAGACCCTACGAGCAGTACTTC. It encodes CASSPYDRPYEQYF.

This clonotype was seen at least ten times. CDR3 bases: TGTGCCATCAGTGAGGGACGATCGCAGTACTTC. Translating it yields CAISEGRSQYF. The chain recombines TRBV10-3 with TRBJ2-7; no firm D call. Trimming pared 2 bases from V and 9 bases from J, leaving 8 bases between. The CDR3 spans 11 residues. Germline V gene sequence: CDR1 ENHRY, CDR2 SYGVKD.

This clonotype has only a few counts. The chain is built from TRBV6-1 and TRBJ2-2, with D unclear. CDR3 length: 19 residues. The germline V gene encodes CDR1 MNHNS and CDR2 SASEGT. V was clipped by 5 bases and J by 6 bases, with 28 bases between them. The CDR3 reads CASSLFHRHAEQFSGELFF. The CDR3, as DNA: TGTGCCAGCAGTTTATTTCATCGTCACGCCGAACAGTTTTCCGGGGAGCTGTTTTTT.

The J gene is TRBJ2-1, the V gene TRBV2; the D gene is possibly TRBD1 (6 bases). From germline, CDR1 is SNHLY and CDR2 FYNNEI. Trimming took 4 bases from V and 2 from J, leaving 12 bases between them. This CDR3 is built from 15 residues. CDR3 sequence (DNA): TGTGCCAGCAGTGGACAGGCCCAAACCTACAATGAGCAGTTCTTC. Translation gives CASSGQAQTYNEQFF.

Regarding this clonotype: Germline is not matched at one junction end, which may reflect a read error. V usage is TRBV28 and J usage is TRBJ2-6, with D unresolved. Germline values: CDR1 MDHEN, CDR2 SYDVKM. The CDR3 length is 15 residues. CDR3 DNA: TGTGCCGGCAGTTTCCCATTCTCTGGGGCCAACGTCCTGACTTTC. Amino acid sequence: CAGSFPFSGANVLTF.

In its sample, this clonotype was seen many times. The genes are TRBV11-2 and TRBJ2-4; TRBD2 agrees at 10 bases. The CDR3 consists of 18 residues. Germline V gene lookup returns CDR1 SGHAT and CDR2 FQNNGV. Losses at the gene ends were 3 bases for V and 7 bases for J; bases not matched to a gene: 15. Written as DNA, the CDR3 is TGTGCCAGCAGCTTGGACCCTTCTAGCGGGGGACCCCGGAACATTCAGTACTTC. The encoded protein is CASSLDPSSGGPRNIQYF.

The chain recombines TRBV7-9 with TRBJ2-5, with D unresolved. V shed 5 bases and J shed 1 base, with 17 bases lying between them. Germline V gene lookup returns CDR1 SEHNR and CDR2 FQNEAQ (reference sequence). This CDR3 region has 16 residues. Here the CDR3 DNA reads TGTGCCAGCAGCCCCTGGGTCTCGGCCACCCAAGAGACCCAGTACTTC. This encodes CASSPWVSATQETQYF.